The 18 T cell receptor beta chains below come from one sample, sequenced in a study of T cells in Graves' hyperthyroidism and ophthalmopathy. The source material, RNA transcripts, was used to amplify TCR beta CDR3 regions. HTBI primers were the set used in a first-round RT-PCR of the TCR CDR3. TCRdb reanalysed the multiplex PCR reads using MiXCR and keeps one entry per CDR3 protein. Of 450,000 to 700,000 distinct CDR3 sequences listed, about half are singletons. Sequencing input: peripheral blood or thyroid tissue (not recorded which). Receptors were obtained from an adult woman with Graves' disease, either hyperthyroidism or ophthalmopathy (not recorded which).

For the CDR3, the DNA is TGTGCCACCAGCAAGCCGGGAACTGGGGCCAACGTCCTGACTTTC. Amino acids: CATSKPGTGANVLTF. This sequence joins TRBV15 and TRBJ2-6; D is perhaps TRBD2 (5 bases). There are 15 residues in the CDR3. Germline-derived CDR1 and CDR2 are LNHNV and YYDKDF (reference sequence). Trimming left V 4 bases short and J 2 bases short, with 9 bases between. The variable domain in full, with the rest retrieved from reference TRBV15 and TRBJ2-6, is DAMVIQNPRYQVTQFGKPVTLSCSQTLNHNVMYWYQQKSSQAPKLLFHYYDKDFNNEADTPDNFQSRRPNTSFCFLDIRSPGLGDTAMYLCATSKPGTGANVLTFGAGSRLTVL.

The CDR3 DNA reads TGTGCCATCAGTGTTTCCGGGACTGGATTTCAAGAGACCCAGTACTTC. This gives the protein CAISVSGTGFQETQYF. J is TRBJ2-5 and V is TRBV10-3, with D tentatively TRBD2 (6 bases). V was cut by 4 bases and J by 2 bases, with 17 bases left in between. Germline loops: CDR1 ENHRY, CDR2 SYGVKD. The CDR3 is made up of 16 amino acids.

The gene calls are TRBV7-8 and TRBJ1-1; D call uncertain. CDR3 length: 12 amino acids. Looked up from germline, CDR1 is SGHVS and CDR2 is FQNEAQ. V gave up 7 bases and J gave up 1 base, with 7 bases separating them. CDR3 in amino acids: CASISGNTEAFF. Written as DNA, the CDR3 is TGTGCCAGCATCTCAGGGAACACTGAAGCTTTCTTT.

The gene calls are TRBV29-1 and TRBJ1-1; D is possibly TRBD1 (5 bases). The CDR3 length is 13 residues. CDR1 and CDR2 from the germline V gene are SQVTM and ANQGSEA. Trimming left V 5 bases short and J 3 bases short, with 13 bases between. The CDR3 loop reads CSVRPGSDTEAFF. The CDR3 nucleotides are TGCAGCGTTCGGCCAGGGAGTGACACTGAAGCTTTCTTT.

The V and J genes are TRBV7-9 and TRBJ1-3; a weak D match, TRBD1 (6 bases). This CDR3 has 16 residues. V was cut by 3 bases and J by 8 bases, with 20 bases left in between. Germline-derived CDR1 and CDR2 are SEHNR and FQNEAQ (reference sequence). CDR3 nucleotide sequence: TGTGCCAGCAGCTTTCGCCGGGGCCTCGGGGGCTACACCATATATTTT. Encoded protein: CASSFRRGLGGYTIYF.

On this clonotype itself: One junction end disagrees with the germline gene, perhaps due to a read error. This chain connects TRBV29-1 to TRBJ1-2; D unresolved. The CDR3 loop spans 11 amino acids. CDR1 is SQVTM and CDR2 is ANQGSEA in the germline V gene. CDR3 bases: TGCAGCGTTCTCCAACAGCTCGGCTACGCCTTC. Protein product: CSVLQQLGYAF.

This clonotype was seen at least ten times. J is TRBJ1-2 and V is TRBV20-1; 10 bases agree with TRBD1. From germline, CDR1 is DFQATT and CDR2 SNEGSKA (reference sequence). Germline trimming cut 4 bases from V and 0 bases from J; bases unmatched to any gene: 8. The CDR3 consists of 16 residues. Here the CDR3 DNA reads TGCAGTGCTACGCGGGGGACAGGGGTTTCTAACTATGGCTACACCTTC. This gives the protein CSATRGTGVSNYGYTF.

This clonotype has a handful of counts. The rearrangement links TRBV29-1 to TRBJ1-1; D gene uncertain. Trimming removed 7 bases from V and 1 base from J, with 10 bases in between. The length of the CDR3 is 12 residues. Per germline, CDR1 SQVTM and CDR2 ANQGSEA. CDR3 protein: CSATTKNTEAFF. The CDR3 DNA reads TGCAGCGCAACCACAAAGAACACTGAAGCTTTCTTT.

A word on this clonotype: No conserved phenylalanine or tryptophan ends this CDR3, so it is likely a read error. The limits of the CDR3 on the DNA are not certain, so only TCRdb's listed CDR3 is given. V gene TRBV10-3 combines with J gene TRBJ1-1. Per germline, CDR1 ENHRY and CDR2 SYGVKD. Termini included, the CDR3 measures 8 amino acids. CDR3 in amino acids: CAIRDSLS.

This clonotype was counted many times. The V gene is TRBV14, the J gene TRBJ1-2, with D possibly being TRBD1 (6 bases). V was shortened by 1 base and J by 6 bases, with 12 bases between the two germline ends. Germline V gene sequence: CDR1 SGHDN, CDR2 FVKESK. This CDR3 spans 14 amino acids. This CDR3 is CASSQAGARNGYTF. CDR3 sequence (DNA): TGTGCCAGCAGCCAAGCAGGGGCGAGGAATGGCTACACCTTC.

This clonotype was seen ten or more times. The gene calls are TRBV20-1 and TRBJ2-5; 9 bases map to TRBD2. Germline V CDR1 and CDR2: DFQATT, SNEGSKA (reference sequence). V lost 0 bases to trimming and J lost 4 bases; unmatched junction nucleotides: 0. CDR3 length equals 13 residues. The CDR3 nucleotides read TGCAGTGCTAGAGATAGCGGGAGAGAGACCCAGTACTTC. Translation gives CSARDSGRETQYF.

This clonotype was seen only a few times. The chain has TRBV5-5 and TRBJ1-1; unclear D gene. This CDR3 spans 13 amino acids. V was trimmed by 10 bases and J by 3 bases, leaving 16 bases between them. From germline, CDR1 is SGHKS and CDR2 YYEKEE (reference sequence). Written as DNA, the CDR3 is TGTGCCGGTGGGTGGGATGCCGACACTGAAGCTTTCTTT. Its translation: CAGGWDADTEAFF.

This clonotype was detected many times. The V call is TRBV6-1, the J call TRBJ2-7, with D possibly matching TRBD1 (6 bases). The CDR3 runs to 16 residues. V lost 8 bases, J lost 0 bases, and 20 bases lay in between. Per germline, CDR1 MNHNS and CDR2 SASEGT. CDR3 in DNA: TGTGCCAGCCTTAACAAAGCCGGGACAATCTCCTACGAGCAGTACTTC. It codes for CASLNKAGTISYEQYF.

This rearrangement joins TRBV10-2 to TRBJ1-2; a weak D match, TRBD1 (6 bases). The germline CDR1 and CDR2 sequences are WSHSY and SAAADI. Trimming pared 2 bases from V and 4 bases from J, leaving 26 bases between. The CDR3 runs 19 residues. Here the CDR3 reads CASSEPDSLGGAMSYGYTF. Here the CDR3 DNA reads TGCGCCAGCAGTGAGCCGGACAGTCTTGGAGGGGCGATGTCCTATGGCTACACCTTC.

This clonotype was counted a few times. V usage is TRBV10-3 and J usage is TRBJ1-1; perhaps TRBD1 as D (5 bases). The CDR3 is made up of 15 amino acids. V was pared by 0 bases and J by 1 base, with 9 bases between. CDR1 ENHRY and CDR2 SYGVKD come from the germline V gene. CDR3 nucleotides: TGTGCCATCAGTGAGTCCGGGACGGGGAACACTGAAGCTTTCTTT. It translates to CAISESGTGNTEAFF.

This rearrangement joins TRBV2 to TRBJ1-5; no firm D call. Germline-derived CDR1 and CDR2 are SNHLY and FYNNEI. The CDR3 is 16 residues long. Trimming stripped 7 bases from V and 2 bases from J, with 18 bases between. The CDR3 reads CASTNPHGLGNQPQHF. As DNA, the CDR3 is TGTGCCAGCACCAATCCACATGGCCTGGGCAATCAGCCCCAGCATTTT.

This clonotype was found many times. This chain connects TRBV4-1 to TRBJ1-5; D is ambiguous. The germline V gene encodes CDR1 MGHRA and CDR2 YSYEKL. Trimming pared 0 bases from V and 1 base from J, leaving 10 bases between. The CDR3 runs to 16 residues. The chain's CDR3 is CASSQDGDGSNQPQHF. The CDR3 DNA is TGCGCCAGCAGCCAAGATGGCGACGGAAGCAATCAGCCCCAGCATTTT.

A few counts support this clonotype. The rearrangement links TRBV20-1 to TRBJ2-1, with 13 bases identical to TRBD2. Looked up from germline, CDR1 is DFQATT and CDR2 is SNEGSKA (reference sequence). This CDR3 has 17 residues. The V and J ends lost 0 bases and 5 bases, in that order; junction bases with no gene match: 7. The CDR3 reads CSARDPGLAGANNEQFF. In DNA form, the CDR3 reads TGCAGTGCTAGAGATCCCGGACTAGCGGGAGCGAACAATGAGCAGTTCTTC.